Sequencing of this T cell receptor (beta chain) was carried out in a study of blood T cell repertoires in COVID-19. Study-level information: The United States, Italy and Spain provided the acute and convalescent COVID-19 samples. T cells, B-cell-depleted T cells, or PBMCs provided the cDNA or gDNA that served as material.

In the original workflow: Amplification with reference gene primers provided the estimates of nucleated cell counts. Clones were read by immunoSEQ multiplex PCR, and TCRdb kept only the in-frame ones, dropping some. That table is the source of V, J and clone size, and D and trimming were worked out from the DNA. Counted here are 75,000 to 100,000 clones, roughly 87% occurring once; the ten biggest clones make up around 6.6%. V was shortened by 3 bases and J by 8 bases, with 10 bases between the two germline ends. The CDR3 contains 13 residues. The gene calls are TRBV12-3 or TRBV12-4 and TRBJ1-4; D not resolved. This TCR came from a man aged 70 or older with acute or convalescent COVID-19. The sample comprised peripheral blood. CDR3 region: CASSLNRGEKLFF. DNA for the CDR3: TGTGCCAGCAGTTTGAACCGAGGGGAAAAACTGTTTTTT.